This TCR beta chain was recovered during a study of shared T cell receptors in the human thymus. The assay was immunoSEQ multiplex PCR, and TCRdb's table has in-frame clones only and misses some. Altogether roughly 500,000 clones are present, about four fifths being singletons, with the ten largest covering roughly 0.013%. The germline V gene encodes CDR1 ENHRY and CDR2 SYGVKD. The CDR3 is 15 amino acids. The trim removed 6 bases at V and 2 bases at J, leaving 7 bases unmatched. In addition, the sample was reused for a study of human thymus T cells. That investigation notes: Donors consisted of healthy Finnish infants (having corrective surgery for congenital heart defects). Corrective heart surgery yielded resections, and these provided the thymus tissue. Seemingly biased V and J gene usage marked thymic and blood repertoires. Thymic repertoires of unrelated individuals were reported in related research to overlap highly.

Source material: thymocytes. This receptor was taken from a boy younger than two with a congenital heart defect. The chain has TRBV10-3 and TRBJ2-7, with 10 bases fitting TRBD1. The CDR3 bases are TGTGCCATCAGGGCTACGGACAGGGGGACCTACGAGCAGTACTTC. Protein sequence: CAIRATDRGTYEQYF.